A single sample is the source of the 32 T cell receptor beta chains below, sequenced in a study of cytomegalovirus exposure and HLA in healthy donors. This PCR relied on a set of 60 Vbeta primers and 13 Jbeta primers. Clones were read by immunoSEQ multiplex PCR, and TCRdb kept only the in-frame ones, dropping some. The table lists around 180,000 clones, about three quarters of them singletons, with roughly 5% in the top ten. The sequenced sample consisted of PBMCs. The receptors originated from a middle-aged man in good health and CMV-seronegative.

V is TRBV29-1 and J is TRBJ2-6; 7 bases map to TRBD2. The V gene end was trimmed by 4 bases and the J gene end by 0 bases; junction bases not matched to a gene: 6. Germline V gives CDR1 SQVTM, CDR2 ANQGSEA. The CDR3 contains 16 residues. CDR3 sequence: CSVALSGGSGANVLTF. The DNA of the CDR3 is TGCAGCGTTGCTCTGTCGGGGGGCTCTGGGGCCAACGTCCTGACTTTC.

The chain joins TRBV30 to TRBJ2-1; D remains ambiguous. Trimming pared 2 bases from V and 8 bases from J, leaving 10 bases between. The CDR3 is 12 residues long. Per germline, CDR1 GTSNPN and CDR2 SVGIG (reference sequence). The CDR3, as DNA: TGTGCCTGGAGTACGACTGTGGATGAGCAGTTCTTC. Protein product: CAWSTTVDEQFF.

The chain carries TRBV7-9 and TRBJ2-2; 10 bases agree with TRBD2. The germline V gene encodes CDR1 SEHNR and CDR2 FQNEAQ (reference sequence). Losses at the gene ends were 4 bases for V and 6 bases for J; bases not matched to a gene: 5. CDR3 length: 15 amino acids. CDR3 loop: CASSSGLAAAGELFF. In DNA, the CDR3 is TGTGCCAGCAGCTCCGGACTAGCGGCGGCCGGGGAGCTGTTTTTT.

This chain connects TRBV5-1 to TRBJ2-5, with 7 positions matching TRBD2. Trimming removed 0 bases from V and 1 base from J; junction bases left unmatched: 3. The CDR3 is made up of 15 amino acids. The V gene's germline CDR1 is SGHRS and CDR2 YFSETQ. CDR3 residues: CASSLEAGTQETQYF. CDR3 bases: TGCGCCAGCAGCTTGGAAGCGGGGACCCAAGAGACCCAGTACTTC.

The chain recombines TRBV29-1 with TRBJ1-4, with D perhaps matching TRBD1 (6 bases). The germline V gene has CDR1 SQVTM and CDR2 ANQGSEA. The CDR3 totals 12 residues. Trimming removed 4 bases from V and 8 bases from J, with 11 bases in between. The CDR3 coding sequence is TGCAGCGTTGGGGGGCGCGGAGAAAAACTGTTTTTT. Translation gives CSVGGRGEKLFF.

The V gene is TRBV19, the J gene TRBJ1-2; 12 nucleotides align to TRBD1. CDR3 length: 17 residues. Germline V gives CDR1 LNHDA, CDR2 SQIVND (reference sequence). The J segment lost 5 bases and the V segment lost 6 bases, leaving 13 bases of the junction unmatched. The CDR3 reads CASRLGTGGSLLYGYTF. The CDR3 DNA follows: TGTGCCAGTAGACTCGGGACAGGGGGCTCTCTCCTATATGGCTACACCTTC.

CDR3 sequence reads: CASSLRGTSDAEQFF. DNA of the CDR3: TGTGCCAGCAGCTTAAGAGGGACTAGTGATGCTGAGCAGTTCTTC. The chain links TRBV7-2 to TRBJ2-1; TRBD2 matches at 8 bases. With V trimmed by 2 bases and J by 9 bases, 9 bases remained unmatched. CDR1 is SGHTA and CDR2 is FQGNSA in the germline V gene. CDR3 length: 15 amino acids.

CDR3 bases: TGTGCCAGCAGCCTGGCGTGGGAGGGAGCCAAAAACATTCAGTACTTC. This gives the protein CASSLAWEGAKNIQYF. The chain joins TRBV7-2 to TRBJ2-4; TRBD2 matches at 7 bases. V lost 5 bases to trimming and J lost 0 bases; unmatched junction nucleotides: 7. Germline loops: CDR1 SGHTA, CDR2 FQGNSA. This CDR3 has 16 amino acids.

V and J are TRBV25-1 and TRBJ2-3; 12 bases agree with TRBD2. Germline CDR1 and CDR2: MGHDK and SYGVNS. The CDR3 runs 15 residues. Losses at the gene ends were 3 bases for V and 14 bases for J; bases not matched to a gene: 12. DNA for the CDR3: TGTGCCAGCAGTGATGGAGGGCTAGCGGGGGGGCGGGGGTATTTT. Translated: CASSDGGLAGGRGYF.

V and J are TRBV15 and TRBJ2-7; 9 bases agree with TRBD2. The CDR3 contains 18 residues. The germline gives CDR1 LNHNV, CDR2 YYDKDF (reference sequence). The V segment lost 0 bases and the J segment 7 bases; nucleotides outside the gene matches: 16. The CDR3 is CATSRDRGTSNPTREQYF. The DNA of the CDR3 is TGTGCCACCAGCAGAGATCGAGGGACTAGCAACCCCACGCGGGAGCAGTACTTC. Together with reference TRBV15 and TRBJ2-7, the CDR3 gives the full variable domain: DAMVIQNPRYQVTQFGKPVTLSCSQTLNHNVMYWYQQKSSQAPKLLFHYYDKDFNNEADTPDNFQSRRPNTSFCFLDIRSPGLGDTAMYLCATSRDRGTSNPTREQYFGPGTRLTVT.

The CDR3 nucleotides read TGTGCCAGCAGCTTGTTGTCTAGTGTGAACACTGAAGCTTTCTTT. This codes for CASSLLSSVNTEAFF. This chain joins TRBV5-6 and TRBJ1-1; D unclear. The CDR3 loop spans 15 amino acids. The germline V gene has CDR1 SGHDT and CDR2 YYEEEE. V was shortened by 1 base and J by 0 bases, with 10 bases between the two germline ends.

The chain couples TRBV9 to TRBJ2-1, with D perhaps matching TRBD1 (6 bases). The CDR3 runs 18 residues. The germline V gene encodes CDR1 SGDLS and CDR2 YYNGEE. V was trimmed by 4 bases and J by 4 bases, leaving 24 bases between them. CDR3 sequence (DNA): TGTGCCAGCAGCCCACAACAGGGCGCTTTGGGCCTTTACAATGAGCAGTTCTTC. Its protein is CASSPQQGALGLYNEQFF.

This rearrangement joins TRBV15 to TRBJ1-6, with 8 positions matching TRBD1. In germline, CDR1 is LNHNV, CDR2 YYDKDF (reference sequence). The junction had 4 bases not matched to a gene; V was cut back by 0 bases and J by 0 bases. The CDR3 is made up of 18 amino acids. As DNA, the CDR3 is TGTGCCACCAGCAGAGACCGGGACAGGAGCTCCTATAATTCACCCCTCCACTTT. This translates into CATSRDRDRSSYNSPLHF.

The chain is built from TRBV19 and TRBJ2-7; 9 bases map to TRBD2. V shed 3 bases and J 3 bases; nucleotides not matched to a gene: 12. CDR3 length: 17 residues. CDR1 is LNHDA, CDR2 SQIVND, per germline (reference sequence). For the CDR3, the DNA is TGTGCCAGTAGTATGGACATATATTGGCGGGGGGGCTACGAGCAGTACTTC. Protein sequence: CASSMDIYWRGGYEQYF. Together with reference TRBV19 and TRBJ2-7, the CDR3 gives the full variable domain: DGGITQSPKYLFRKEGQNVTLSCEQNLNHDAMYWYRQDPGQGLRLIYYSQIVNDFQKGDIAEGYSVSREKKESFPLTVTSAQKNPTAFYLCASSMDIYWRGGYEQYFGPGTRLTVT.

The gene calls are TRBV10-3 and TRBJ2-5; D possibly corresponds to TRBD1 (6 bases). The DNA end is more similar to TRBJ2-7, so the J call may be wrong. Germline lookup yields CDR1 ENHRY and CDR2 SYGVKD. This CDR3 is built from 15 residues. The CDR3 spells CAISDPRQATYEQYF. For the CDR3, the DNA is TGTGCCATCAGTGACCCGAGACAGGCAACCTACGAGCAGTACTTC.

The chain carries TRBV5-4 and TRBJ2-2, with a tentative D call TRBD2 (7 bases). V gave up 3 bases and J gave up 1 base, with 10 bases separating them. The CDR3 consists of 15 residues. Germline loops: CDR1 SGHNT, CDR2 YYREEE (reference sequence). CDR3 bases: TGTGCCAGCAGCTCGGGGGGCGTGAACACCGGGGAGCTGTTTTTT. Translating gives CASSSGGVNTGELFF.

In its sample, this clone was seen once. The chain is built from TRBV5-1 and TRBJ1-1; D is unresolved. Germline CDR1 reads SGHRS; CDR2 reads YFSETQ. V lost 3 bases to trimming and J lost 1 base, with 16 bases between them. The length of the CDR3 is 16 residues. The CDR3: CASSSGENRGNTEAFF. The CDR3 DNA follows: TGCGCCAGCAGCTCCGGAGAAAACCGGGGGAACACTGAAGCTTTCTTT.

The chain couples TRBV6-5 to TRBJ2-7; perhaps TRBD1 as D (6 bases). CDR3 length: 12 residues. The ends were cut back, 5 bases at V and 6 bases at J, with 11 bases in the middle. Germline CDR1 reads MNHEY; CDR2 reads SVGAGI. The CDR3 is CASSPTGFEQYF. For the CDR3, the DNA is TGTGCCAGCAGTCCTACAGGGTTCGAGCAGTACTTC.

This clone was seen once. The gene calls are TRBV5-6 and TRBJ2-7; D unclear. The CDR3 covers 14 residues. Germline loops: CDR1 SGHDT, CDR2 YYEEEE. Trimming cost V 1 base and J 0 bases, with 8 bases left between them. The CDR3 here is CASSLQGGSYEQYF. The CDR3, as DNA: TGTGCCAGCAGCTTGCAAGGCGGCTCCTACGAGCAGTACTTC.

The chain employs TRBV7-2 and TRBJ1-5, with D perhaps matching TRBD1 (5 bases). There are 18 residues in the CDR3. The V gene lost 2 bases and the J gene lost 1 base, with 18 bases spanning the gap. Germline V gene data show CDR1 as SGHTA and CDR2 as FQGNSA. The CDR3 loop reads CASSLRVSGAGSNQPQHF. The CDR3 DNA is TGTGCCAGCAGCTTACGGGTTAGCGGGGCAGGGAGCAATCAGCCCCAGCATTTT.

The chain uses TRBV10-3 and TRBJ2-1; 11 nucleotides agree with TRBD2. Germline CDR1 ENHRY, CDR2 SYGVKD. The CDR3 consists of 16 residues. Unmatched junction bases numbered 9, after V lost 6 bases and J lost 5 bases. The CDR3 sequence is CAISRTSGSSDNEQFF. In nucleotides, the CDR3 is TGTGCCATCAGCCGAACTAGCGGGAGTAGTGACAATGAGCAGTTCTTC.

This clone was seen just once. The chain couples TRBV5-1 to TRBJ2-2; 8 bases align to TRBD1. This CDR3 has 16 amino acids. Germline V gene sequence: CDR1 SGHRS, CDR2 YFSETQ. V shed 4 bases, J shed 3 bases, and the junction held 8 bases outside the gene matches. CDR3 region: CASSLVEDRDTGELFF. The CDR3 DNA follows: TGCGCCAGCAGCCTTGTCGAGGACAGGGACACCGGGGAGCTGTTTTTT.

This sequence joins TRBV4-3 and TRBJ2-7, with TRBD1 matching over 9 bases. The J segment lost 3 bases and the V segment lost 0 bases, leaving 6 bases of the junction unmatched. This CDR3 is built from 16 residues. Germline CDR1 LGHNA, CDR2 YSLEER. This CDR3 reads CASSQDRSTGGYEQYF. CDR3 bases: TGCGCCAGCAGCCAAGATAGGTCGACAGGGGGCTACGAGCAGTACTTC.

V gene TRBV19 combines with J gene TRBJ1-5; 8 bases line up with TRBD1. The CDR3 totals 15 residues. Trimming at V came to 4 bases and at J to 6 bases, leaving 8 bases not matched to a gene. Germline V lookup: CDR1 LNHDA, CDR2 SQIVND (reference sequence). In DNA, the CDR3 is TGTGCCAGTAGTAAGGACAGGGCGAATAGTCAGCCCCAGCATTTT. Encoded protein: CASSKDRANSQPQHF.

This sequence joins TRBV14 and TRBJ1-1; the D gene is possibly TRBD1 (6 bases). CDR3 length: 19 residues. With 0 bases removed from V and 0 bases from J, the gap between germline ends came to 20 bases. Germline values: CDR1 SGHDN, CDR2 FVKESK. The CDR3: CASSQDRFVRGIMNTEAFF. CDR3 nucleotide sequence: TGTGCCAGCAGCCAAGATAGGTTTGTTAGGGGGATAATGAACACTGAAGCTTTCTTT. Full variable domain (outside the CDR3, taken from reference TRBV14 and TRBJ1-1): EAGVTQFPSHSVIEKGQTVTLRCDPISGHDNLYWYRRVMGKEIKFLLHFVKESKQDESGMPNNRFLAERTGGTYSTLKVQPAELEDSGVYFCASSQDRFVRGIMNTEAFFGQGTRLTVV.

This rearrangement joins TRBV5-6 to TRBJ2-7, with D possibly matching TRBD2 (6 bases). The ends were cut back, 5 bases at V and 5 bases at J, with 8 bases in the middle. The CDR3 covers 11 residues. Per the germline V gene, CDR1 is SGHDT and CDR2 is YYEEEE. CDR3 sequence: CASSRTNEQYF. Written as DNA, the CDR3 is TGTGCCAGCAGTCGGACTAACGAGCAGTACTTC.

The rearrangement joins TRBV7-7 to TRBJ2-3; 9 bases fit TRBD2. The CDR3 consists of 14 residues. The trim removed 8 bases at V and 5 bases at J, leaving 8 bases unmatched. Germline assignment: CDR1 SSHAT and CDR2 FNYEAQ (reference sequence). The chain's CDR3 is CASARGGIRDTQYF. The DNA of the CDR3 is TGTGCCAGCGCGCGGGGGGGCATAAGAGATACGCAGTATTTT. The entire variable domain, with the rest obtained from reference TRBV7-7 and TRBJ2-3, is as follows: GAGVSQSPRYKVTKRGQDVTLRCDPISSHATLYWYQQALGQGPEFLTYFNYEAQPDKSGLPSDRFSAERPEGSISTLTIQRTEQRDSAMYRCASARGGIRDTQYFGPGTRLTVL.

The chain employs TRBV4-3 and TRBJ2-1, with 7 bases aligning to TRBD1. The germline CDR1 and CDR2 sequences are LGHNA and YSLEER. V was clipped by 1 base and J by 7 bases; unmatched bases: 13. The CDR3 runs to 17 residues. The CDR3 loop reads CASSQAEGGINTNEQFF. CDR3 nucleotides: TGCGCCAGCAGCCAAGCAGAAGGGGGCATCAATACGAATGAGCAGTTCTTC.

This clone came up a few times. This chain joins TRBV30 and TRBJ1-4; D not certain. The CDR3 has 10 residues. Trimming cost V 1 base and J 12 bases, with 6 bases left between them. Germline assignment: CDR1 GTSNPN and CDR2 SVGIG (reference sequence). CDR3 amino acids: CAWSGGELFF. DNA for the CDR3: TGTGCCTGGAGTGGCGGGGAACTGTTTTTT.

V gene TRBV19 combines with J gene TRBJ2-7; 9 bases are shared with TRBD1. Germline trimming cut 1 base from V and 3 bases from J; bases unmatched to any gene: 4. The germline gives CDR1 LNHDA, CDR2 SQIVND (reference sequence). CDR3 length: 15 residues. The CDR3 spells CASSIADRGIYEQYF. The CDR3, as DNA: TGTGCCAGTAGTATAGCGGACAGGGGAATCTACGAGCAGTACTTC.

This clone was counted between two and nine times. Different DNA sequences within this sample yield the same CDR3. This chain uses TRBV6-5 with TRBJ1-1; D might be TRBD1 (5 bases). The CDR3 extends over 13 amino acids. Between the trimmed V and J ends, which lost 3 bases and 2 bases, there was a span of 7 bases. Germline values: CDR1 MNHEY, CDR2 SVGAGI. The CDR3 protein is CASSYRGNTEAFF. The CDR3 DNA is TGTGCCAGCAGTTATAGGGGTAACACTGAAGCTTTCTTT.

In this sample, this clone turned up a few times. One junction end disagrees with the germline gene, perhaps due to a read error. J is TRBJ2-7 and V is TRBV7-9; D possibly corresponds to TRBD2 (6 bases). The CDR3 has 15 residues. Germline CDR1 is SEHNR and CDR2 is FQNEAQ (reference sequence). The CDR3 region has the DNA TGTTCCAGCAGCTCATTTGGGGATCTAGCGAGCGAGCAGTACTTC. This gives the protein CSSSSFGDLASEQYF.